The present entry profiles one T cell receptor (beta chain) with its context. Per the germline V gene, CDR1 is SGHDN and CDR2 is FVKESK. The CDR3 contains 18 residues. V was trimmed by 3 bases and J by 4 bases, leaving 21 bases between them. The sample belongs to a study of cytomegalovirus exposure and HLA in healthy donors. With 60 Vbeta and 13 Jbeta primers, the PCR was carried out. Sequencing used immunoSEQ multiplex PCR; TCRdb keeps in-frame clones, though not all of them. The sample lists fewer than 250,000 clones, more than 70% occurring once. This clonotype was sampled from a woman aged 40-49 years in good health and CMV-seronegative. The source material was PBMCs. The rearrangement joins TRBV14 to TRBJ2-2; D might be TRBD1 (5 bases). CDR3 region: CASSHSRAADSITGELFF. The CDR3 DNA follows: TGTGCCAGCAGCCACTCCCGGGCGGCAGACAGTATCACCGGGGAGCTGTTTTTT.